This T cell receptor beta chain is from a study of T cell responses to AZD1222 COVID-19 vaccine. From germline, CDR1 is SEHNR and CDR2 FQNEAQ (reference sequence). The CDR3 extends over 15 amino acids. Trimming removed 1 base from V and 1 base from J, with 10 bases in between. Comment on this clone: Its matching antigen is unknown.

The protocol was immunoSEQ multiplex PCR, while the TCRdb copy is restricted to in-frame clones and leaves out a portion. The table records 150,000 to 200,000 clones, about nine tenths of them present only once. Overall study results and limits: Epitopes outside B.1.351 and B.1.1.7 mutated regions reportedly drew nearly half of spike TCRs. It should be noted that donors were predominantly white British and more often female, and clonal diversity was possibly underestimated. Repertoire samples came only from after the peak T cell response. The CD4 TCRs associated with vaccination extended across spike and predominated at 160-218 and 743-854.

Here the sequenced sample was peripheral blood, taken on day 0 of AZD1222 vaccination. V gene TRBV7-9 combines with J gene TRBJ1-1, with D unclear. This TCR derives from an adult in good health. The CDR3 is CASSLVGVPNTEAFF. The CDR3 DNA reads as TGTGCCAGCAGCTTAGTTGGGGTACCGAACACTGAAGCTTTCTTT.